This entry is about one T cell receptor (beta chain). Its cognate antigen has yet to be identified. Base qualities are not recorded, but no much larger clone differs from it by a single base. A FACSAria II was used to sort memory CD4+ T cells, defined as single viable CD3+CD4+CD8-CD45RO+ cells. CMV serostatus was determined using a Roche Elecsys assay that detects serum IgG against CMV pp150, pp28, p38 and p52. Once the samples were thawed, total CD4+ T cells were enriched through positive selection using CD4 magnetic microbeads. The samples came from a separate study whose specific focus was interrogating the CD4+ T cell memory repertoire. Peripheral blood mononuclear cells were isolated and cryopreserved according to standard operating procedures, and serum was kept at -80 degrees C. CD3-PerCP (BW264/56), CD4-APC (RPA-T4), CD45RO-PE (UCHT1) and CD8-Pacific Orange (3B5) antibodies were used for staining, and non-viable cells were excluded with Sytox blue.

The Quick-DNA Microprep Kit was used to extract genomic DNA from the sorted cells. TCRbeta DNA was amplified with the immunoSEQ hsTCRbeta kit following the manufacturer's protocol. An Illumina MiSeq instrument was used to sequence the TCRbeta libraries. The authors' pipeline ran thus. Removing out-of-frame sequences left about 2,300,000 distinct TCRbeta sequences, an average of about 70,000 per individual. Each individual was scored according to the count of 164 previously reported CMV-associated TCRbeta sequences and the total productive distinct TCRbeta count. A beta-binomial model was reimplemented in Python, and random forests from scikit-learn, run with default parameters, were trained on data from the US cohort. Classifier performance on the Belgian cohort was summarized as median AUC with percentile confidence intervals calculated over 10,000 bootstrap iterations. This is the immuneACCESS table as TCRdb keeps it, with only in-frame sequences that have V and J called. A part of the clones is gone; compared with another copy, unresolved V genes explain less than half, and the rest is unexplained. V, J and clone size were drawn from that table, and D and trimming were deduced from the DNA. This sample is represented by tens of thousands of clones; about 82% of them were singletons. Jointly, the top ten make up 6.4% of the sample.

These data are taken from a study of memory CD4+ T cells and cytomegalovirus serostatus (dated by TCRdb to about 2019). Regarding the research as a whole: A total of around 35 healthy Belgian adults, of whom 9 were CMV seropositive and 24 were CMV seronegative, were included in the cohort. To replicate a published TCR-based CMV serostatus classifier, the study sequenced CD4+ memory TCRbeta repertoires from a Belgian cohort whose cytomegalovirus serostatus was known.

The cysteine opens and the phenylalanine closes a CDR3 of 14 amino acids. The DNA shown is the 42-base CDR3, in frame from base 1. Germline trimming: 5 bases from V, 6 bases from J; junction bases outside gene matches: 11. According to the germline V gene, CDR1 reads SQVTM and CDR2 reads ANQGSEA. General findings and caveats noted by the study authors: Unlike the original study, which covered naive and memory CD4+ and CD8+ populations, the Belgian study sequenced only CD4+CD45RO+ memory cells. A median bootstrapped AUC of around 0.94 with a 95% CI of 0.76-1.00 was achieved on the Belgian cohort by the original-framework classifier. Among the approximately 160 previously reported CMV-associated TCRbeta sequences, over 65 showed up in the CD4+ memory repertoires, with each one found in between one and five individuals. For predicting CMV serostatus, the median bootstrapped AUC was about 0.95 using the original framework and approximately 0.9 using a US-trained random forest. The results were interpreted as suggesting that the CMV-associated TCR signature is mostly present in the CD4+ memory repertoire.

The sequencing input was memory CD4+ T cells from blood. The TCR originated in an adult in good health and CMV-seronegative. The chain is made from TRBV29-1 and TRBJ2-7, and TRBD1 matches 9 of the central bases. The CDR3: CSVTSGTGWSEQYF. The nucleotide sequence is TGCAGCGTTACAAGTGGGACAGGGTGGAGCGAGCAGTACTTC.